Each of the 27 T cell receptor beta chains below was sequenced from the same sample in a study of blood T cell repertoires in COVID-19. The method was immunoSEQ multiplex PCR; TCRdb's version includes in-frame clones alone and lacks a portion of them. The table lists some 130,000 clones, 90% of them singletons, with roughly 3.7% in the top ten. Specimen: peripheral blood. The receptors come from a man in his forties or fifties with active COVID-19.

This clone was seen a few times. The chain recombines TRBV6-6 with TRBJ1-6, with D hard to call. Trimming took 2 bases from V and 6 from J, leaving 8 bases between them. CDR1 and CDR2 from the germline V gene are MNHNY and SVGAGI (reference sequence). This CDR3 has 14 residues. The chain's CDR3 is CASSYNRVNSPLHF. CDR3 bases: TGTGCCAGCAGTTACAACAGAGTTAATTCACCCCTCCACTTT.

J is TRBJ1-2 and V is TRBV7-9; D is uncertain. Germline assignment: CDR1 SEHNR and CDR2 FQNEAQ (reference sequence). The length of the CDR3 is 16 residues. Trimming shortened V by 5 bases and J by 0 bases, and 16 bases separated the two germline ends. Here the CDR3 DNA reads TGTGCCAGCAGCCGACCTGCGTGGGAGGCTAACTATGGCTACACCTTC. It is translated as CASSRPAWEANYGYTF. Drawing the rest from reference TRBV7-9 and TRBJ1-2, the complete variable domain is DTGVSQNPRHKITKRGQNVTFRCDPISEHNRLYWYRQTLGQGPEFLTYFQNEAQLEKSRLLSDRFSAERPKGSFSTLEIQRTEQGDSAMYLCASSRPAWEANYGYTFGSGTRLTVV.

The chain links TRBV2 to TRBJ1-5, with a tentative D call TRBD1 (6 bases). Trimming took 3 bases from V and 6 from J, leaving 12 bases between them. Germline V gene sequence: CDR1 SNHLY, CDR2 FYNNEI. CDR3 size: 14 residues. CDR3 protein: CASSDRGQAQPQHF. CDR3 nucleotides: TGTGCCAGCAGTGACAGGGGTCAGGCTCAGCCCCAGCATTTT.

This clone was recorded once. This chain links TRBV30 with TRBJ2-7; 12 bases match TRBD2. Germline V gene data show CDR1 as GTSNPN and CDR2 as SVGIG (reference sequence). The CDR3 is made up of 17 amino acids. V was pared by 2 bases and J by 6 bases, with 14 bases of the junction left unmatched. The CDR3 region has the DNA TGTGCCTGGAGTTACACTTACAGGACTAGCGGGATGAGCGAGCAGTACGTC. This gives the protein CAWSYTYRTSGMSEQYV.

The chain recombines TRBV2 with TRBJ2-3; TRBD2 matches at 11 bases. Per germline, CDR1 SNHLY and CDR2 FYNNEI. The V and J ends lost 6 bases and 1 base, in that order; junction bases with no gene match: 6. CDR3 length: 16 residues. The CDR3 bases are TGTGCCAGCAGAGACCTACTAGCGGGGGGCACAGATACGCAGTATTTT. Translating it yields CASRDLLAGGTDTQYF.

The chain joins TRBV19 to TRBJ1-3, with D uncertain. Trimming pared 5 bases from V and 1 base from J, leaving 9 bases between. Germline-derived CDR1 and CDR2 are LNHDA and SQIVND (reference sequence). This CDR3 has 14 amino acids. Written as DNA, the CDR3 is TGTGCCAGTAGTGCGAGGGTGTCTGGAAACACCATATATTTT. This gives the protein CASSARVSGNTIYF.

In nucleotides, the CDR3 is TGTGCCAGCAGTGATGCAACCCGGAGGTCAAAGGAGACCCAGTACTTC. This encodes CASSDATRRSKETQYF. This chain connects TRBV6-1 to TRBJ2-5; a possible D gene is TRBD2 (5 bases). The CDR3 has 16 amino acids. CDR1 is MNHNS, CDR2 SASEGT, per germline. V lost 3 bases and J lost 5, with 19 bases in between.

The chain recombines TRBV10-2 with TRBJ2-2, with D possibly being TRBD1 (6 bases). Trimming pared 8 bases from V and 0 bases from J, leaving 16 bases between. Germline V lookup: CDR1 WSHSY, CDR2 SAAADI. CDR3 size: 16 residues. In DNA form, the CDR3 reads TGCGCCAGCGGGCCACTCGGGACACCGAACACCGGGGAGCTGTTTTTT. It yields the protein CASGPLGTPNTGELFF.

As for this clone: Other DNA sequences within the sample encode an identical CDR3. The rearrangement joins TRBV6-5 to TRBJ1-4, with D perhaps TRBD1 (6 bases). V dropped 3 bases and J dropped 5 bases, with 13 bases sitting between them. This CDR3 contains 15 residues. CDR1 is MNHEY, CDR2 SVGAGI, per germline. CDR3 loop: CASSYSGTGNEKLFF. The CDR3 DNA reads TGTGCCAGCAGTTATTCCGGAACAGGGAATGAAAAACTGTTTTTT.

In the case of this clone: Other nucleotide sequences from this sample produce the same CDR3. CDR3 loop: CASGLVGGRANYGYTF. The CDR3 DNA is TGTGCTAGTGGTTTGGTCGGGGGGCGAGCTAACTATGGCTACACCTTC. The V gene is TRBV12-5, the J gene TRBJ1-2; D perhaps matches TRBD1 (6 bases). Trimming cost V 0 bases and J 0 bases, with 11 bases left between them. Germline lookup yields CDR1 LGHNT and CDR2 FRNRAP. This CDR3 comprises 16 residues. Drawing the rest from reference TRBV12-5 and TRBJ1-2, the complete variable domain is DARVTQTPRHKVTEMGQEVTMRCQPILGHNTVFWYRQTMMQGLELLAYFRNRAPLDDSGMPKDRFSAEMPDATLATLKIQPSEPRDSAVYFCASGLVGGRANYGYTFGSGTRLTVV.

The chain carries TRBV29-1 and TRBJ2-1; 9 bases align to TRBD2. The length of the CDR3 is 13 residues. The V segment lost 4 bases and the J segment 3 bases; nucleotides outside the gene matches: 1. Germline CDR1 SQVTM, CDR2 ANQGSEA. CDR3 amino acids: CSVGLADYNEQFF. The CDR3 coding sequence is TGCAGCGTTGGACTAGCGGACTACAATGAGCAGTTCTTC.

This clone turned up a few times. This chain connects TRBV6-5 to TRBJ1-6; 10 bases are a match to TRBD1. The ends lost 0 bases at V and 9 bases at J; junction bases unmatched: 2. CDR1 and CDR2 from the germline V gene are MNHEY and SVGAGI. CDR3 length: 15 residues. CDR3 residues: CASSYSGQGGSPLHF. The CDR3 coding sequence is TGTGCCAGCAGTTACTCCGGACAGGGGGGTTCACCCCTCCACTTT.

DNA for the CDR3: TGTGCCAGCAGCCAATGGAGCGGAGTGGTGAACACTGAAGCTTTCTTT. This codes for CASSQWSGVVNTEAFF. This chain joins TRBV14 and TRBJ1-1, with D unresolved. Germline CDR1 and CDR2: SGHDN and FVKESK. V was cut by 2 bases and J by 0 bases, with 13 bases left in between. This CDR3 has 16 amino acids. Complete variable domain (other parts from reference TRBV14 and TRBJ1-1): EAGVTQFPSHSVIEKGQTVTLRCDPISGHDNLYWYRRVMGKEIKFLLHFVKESKQDESGMPNNRFLAERTGGTYSTLKVQPAELEDSGVYFCASSQWSGVVNTEAFFGQGTRLTVV.

This clone was recorded at least ten times. The J gene is TRBJ2-7, the V gene TRBV4-2, with unresolved D. The germline V gene has CDR1 LGHNA and CDR2 YNFKEQ. CDR3 length: 12 residues. V gave up 1 base and J gave up 5 bases, with 6 bases separating them. This chain's CDR3 is CASSQVPDEQYF. CDR3 DNA sequence: TGTGCCAGCAGCCAAGTCCCGGACGAGCAGTACTTC.

The chain carries TRBV3-1 (or the pseudogene TRBV3-2) and TRBJ1-1, with no clear D. The germline CDR1 and CDR2 sequences are LGHDT and YNNKEL (reference sequence). The CDR3 is 12 amino acids. V shed 4 bases and J shed 7 bases, with 10 bases lying between them. Here the CDR3 DNA reads TGTGCCAGCAGCCTCGGAGGGCGTGAAGCTTTCTTT. This codes for CASSLGGREAFF.

This chain connects TRBV6-2 or TRBV6-3 to TRBJ1-6; 10 bases fit TRBD1. This CDR3 comprises 16 residues. V shed 0 bases and J 8 bases; nucleotides not matched to a gene: 4. Germline V CDR1 and CDR2: MNHEY, SVGEGT. CDR3 protein: CASSYSRDRGYSPLHF. The CDR3 DNA is TGTGCCAGCAGTTACTCAAGGGACAGGGGTTATTCACCCCTCCACTTT.

The rearrangement joins TRBV11-3 to TRBJ2-2; D not certain. V gave up 1 base and J gave up 1 base, with 7 bases separating them. This CDR3 has 15 amino acids. Germline V CDR1 and CDR2: SGHNT, YENEEA. CDR3 coding DNA: TGTGCCAGCAGCTTAGGTGGAGAGAACACCGGGGAGCTGTTTTTT. Translating gives CASSLGGENTGELFF.

This clone was counted a single time. J is TRBJ1-1 and V is TRBV19; D remains unclear. V gave up 6 bases and J gave up 6 bases, with 23 bases separating them. Germline V lookup: CDR1 LNHDA, CDR2 SQIVND (reference sequence). The CDR3 has 16 amino acids. CDR3 nucleotides: TGTGCCAGTAGGGGCCTCTGGGAGGGCGATTGGGCTGAAGCTTTCTTT. It codes for CASRGLWEGDWAEAFF. Complete variable domain (other parts from reference TRBV19 and TRBJ1-1): DGGITQSPKYLFRKEGQNVTLSCEQNLNHDAMYWYRQDPGQGLRLIYYSQIVNDFQKGDIAEGYSVSREKKESFPLTVTSAQKNPTAFYLCASRGLWEGDWAEAFFGQGTRLTVV.

V and J are TRBV11-2 and TRBJ1-6, with D perhaps matching TRBD1 (6 bases). Germline CDR1 and CDR2: SGHAT and FQNNGV. This CDR3 contains 14 residues. The V gene lost 5 bases and the J gene lost 6 bases, with 11 bases spanning the gap. The chain's CDR3 is CASSHGQTNSPLHF. The DNA of the CDR3 is TGTGCCAGCAGCCACGGACAGACTAATTCACCCCTCCACTTT.

This sequence joins TRBV11-3 and TRBJ2-2, with a tentative D call TRBD2 (6 bases). Germline lookup yields CDR1 SGHNT and CDR2 YENEEA. The CDR3 extends over 14 amino acids. V was trimmed by 4 bases and J by 4 bases, leaving 10 bases between them. Here the CDR3 reads CASSSEGGTGELFF. The CDR3 DNA reads as TGTGCCAGCAGCTCCGAGGGAGGCACCGGGGAGCTGTTTTTT.

The chain couples TRBV9 to TRBJ2-7; possibly TRBD1 for D (6 bases). Germline assignment: CDR1 SGDLS and CDR2 YYNGEE. CDR3 size: 14 residues. Trimming stripped 4 bases from V and 0 bases from J, with 11 bases between. CDR3 in amino acids: CASSPRDTSYEQYF. Written as DNA, the CDR3 is TGTGCCAGCAGCCCCAGGGACACCTCCTACGAGCAGTACTTC.

The chain joins TRBV6-2 or TRBV6-3 to TRBJ2-7; D not resolved. CDR1 and CDR2 (germline): MNHEY, SVGEGT. Trimming cost V 7 bases and J 0 bases, with 13 bases left between them. CDR3 length equals 14 residues. CDR3 DNA: TGTGCCAGCACCCCCCATCCCGGCTCCTACGAGCAGTACGTC. This translates into CASTPHPGSYEQYV.

The J gene is TRBJ2-1, the V gene TRBV18, with 11 positions matching TRBD2. The CDR3 is 18 amino acids. Germline CDR1 and CDR2: KGHSH and LQKENI. Unmatched junction bases numbered 9, after V lost 5 bases and J lost 0 bases. This chain's CDR3 is CASSTTSGVSLSYNEQFF. The CDR3 nucleotides are TGTGCCAGCTCAACGACTAGCGGGGTCTCTCTCTCCTACAATGAGCAGTTCTTC.

The gene calls are TRBV21-1 and TRBJ2-3; the table's D call TRBD2 went unverified against the DNA. TRBV21-1 is reported as a pseudogene. The CDR3 is 15 amino acids. The CDR3 sequence: CASSKGQRSTDTQYF. The CDR3 coding sequence is TGTGCCAGCAGCAAAGGTCAGCGGAGCACAGATACGCAGTATTTT.

Note on this clone: Compared with germline, one end of the junction differs, possibly owing to a read error. For the CDR3, the DNA is TGTGCCAGCAGCTACTCTGGGGCCCAATCACCCCTCCACTTT. It encodes CASSYSGAQSPLHF. This chain connects TRBV6-6 to TRBJ1-6, with a possible D match to TRBD1 (5 bases). Germline-derived CDR1 and CDR2 are MNHNY and SVGAGI (reference sequence). The CDR3 contains 14 residues.

The chain combines TRBV6-1 with TRBJ1-6; D call uncertain. Germline CDR1 is MNHNS and CDR2 is SASEGT. The V end lost 2 bases, the J end lost 5 bases, and 13 bases lay between the germline ends. The length of the CDR3 is 16 residues. CDR3 sequence reads: CASSEFPGSNNSPLHF. CDR3 sequence (DNA): TGTGCCAGCAGTGAATTTCCGGGATCTAATAATTCACCCCTCCACTTT.

The chain couples TRBV5-1 to TRBJ1-1; D remains ambiguous. CDR3 size: 16 residues. Germline values: CDR1 SGHRS, CDR2 YFSETQ. V was pared by 5 bases and J by 1 base, with 18 bases between. The CDR3 loop is CASSPSFGVGNTEAFF. The CDR3 nucleotides are TGCGCCAGCAGTCCCAGCTTCGGGGTAGGGAACACTGAAGCTTTCTTT. Combining the CDR3 with reference TRBV5-1 and TRBJ1-1 gives the whole variable domain KAGVTQTPRYLIKTRGQQVTLSCSPISGHRSVSWYQQTPGQGLQFLFEYFSETQRNKGNFPGRFSGRQFSNSRSEMNVSTLELGDSALYLCASSPSFGVGNTEAFFGQGTRLTVV.